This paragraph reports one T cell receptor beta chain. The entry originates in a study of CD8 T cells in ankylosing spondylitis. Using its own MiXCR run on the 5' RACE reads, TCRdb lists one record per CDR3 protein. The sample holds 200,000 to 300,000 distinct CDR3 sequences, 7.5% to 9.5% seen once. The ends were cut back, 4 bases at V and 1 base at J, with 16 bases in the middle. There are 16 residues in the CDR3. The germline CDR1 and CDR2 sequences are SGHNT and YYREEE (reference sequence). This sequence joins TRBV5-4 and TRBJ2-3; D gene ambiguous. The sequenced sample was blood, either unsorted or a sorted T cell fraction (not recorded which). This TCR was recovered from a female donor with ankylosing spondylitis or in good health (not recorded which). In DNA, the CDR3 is TGTGCCAGCAGCCCCTCGGCGGATCTGGGCACAGATACGCAGTATTTT. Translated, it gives CASSPSADLGTDTQYF.